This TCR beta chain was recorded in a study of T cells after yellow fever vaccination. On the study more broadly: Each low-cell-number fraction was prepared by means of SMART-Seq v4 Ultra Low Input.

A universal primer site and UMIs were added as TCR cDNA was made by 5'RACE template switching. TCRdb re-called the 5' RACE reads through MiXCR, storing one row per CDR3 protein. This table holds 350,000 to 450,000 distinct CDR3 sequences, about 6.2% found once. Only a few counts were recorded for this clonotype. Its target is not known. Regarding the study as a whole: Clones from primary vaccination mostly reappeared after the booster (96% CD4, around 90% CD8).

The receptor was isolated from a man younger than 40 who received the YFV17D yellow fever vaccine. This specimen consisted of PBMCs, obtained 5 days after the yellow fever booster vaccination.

CDR3 residues: CSAFRPTGSIAGELFF. In DNA form, the CDR3 reads TGCAGTGCTTTCAGACCGACAGGGTCAATCGCCGGGGAGCTGTTTTTT. This chain uses TRBV20-1 with TRBJ2-2; 7 bases line up with TRBD1. The germline gives CDR1 DFQATT, CDR2 SNEGSKA (reference sequence). There are 16 residues in the CDR3. J was trimmed by 6 bases and V by 5 bases; bases with no gene match: 15.